The source of this T cell receptor beta chain is a study of blood T cells in healthy people across ages. This CDR3 region has 15 residues. Trimming pared 5 bases from V and 0 bases from J, leaving 17 bases between. CDR1 is DFQATT and CDR2 is SNEGSKA in the germline V gene (reference sequence). A J-beta primer mix and a sample-barcoded 5' primer were used in a second PCR of roughly 7 to 12 cycles. TCRdb re-analysed the 5' RACE reads in MiXCR, keeping a single row per CDR3 protein. The sample contains about 830,000 distinct CDR3 sequences, around 62% of which appear only once. The genes are TRBV20-1 and TRBJ2-7, with D perhaps matching TRBD1 (6 bases). This TCR was recovered from a young man in good health. Specimen: blood. CDR3 DNA: TGCAGTGCTCACTTGACAGGCTACACCTCCTACGAGCAGTACTTC. Residues: CSAHLTGYTSYEQYF.